The 5 T cell receptor beta chains below come from one sample, sequenced in a study of blood T cell repertoires in COVID-19. Generated by immunoSEQ multiplex PCR, the TCRdb table keeps only in-frame clones and is missing some. The sample gives 120,000 or so clones, roughly 79% of which show up once; just under 25% is in the top ten. Sequencing input: peripheral blood. The source is a human donor in a cohort sampled during active COVID-19.

The genes are TRBV5-8 and TRBJ2-3, with 12 bases fitting TRBD2. This CDR3 region has 16 residues. Germline values: CDR1 SGHTS, CDR2 YDEGEE. J gave up 5 bases and V 4 bases, and 8 bases lay outside the gene matches. The CDR3 DNA reads as TGTGCCAGCAGCCCAGTAACGGGACTAGCGGGAGATACGCAGTATTTT. This sequence encodes CASSPVTGLAGDTQYF. Full variable domain (missing parts from reference TRBV5-8 and TRBJ2-3): EAGVTQSPTHLIKTRGQQATLRCSPISGHTSVYWYQQALGLGLQFLLWYDEGEERNRGNFPPRFSGRQFPNYSSELNVNALELEDSALYLCASSPVTGLAGDTQYFGPGTRLTVL.

The genes are TRBV7-9 and TRBJ2-3; 7 nucleotides match TRBD2. V shed 4 bases and J 9 bases; nucleotides not matched to a gene: 7. CDR1 and CDR2 from the germline V gene are SEHNR and FQNEAQ (reference sequence). The CDR3 is 13 residues long. CDR3 DNA: TGTGCCAGCAGCTCCATGTGGGAGGGCACGCAGTATTTT. Protein sequence: CASSSMWEGTQYF.

V gene TRBV9 combines with J gene TRBJ2-3, with 12 bases matching TRBD2. The junction had 10 bases not matched to a gene; V was cut back by 0 bases and J by 2 bases. This CDR3 has 19 residues. Germline assignment: CDR1 SGDLS and CDR2 YYNGEE. The chain's CDR3 is CASSVDAGGTSGYTDTQYF. CDR3 in DNA: TGTGCCAGCAGCGTAGATGCGGGGGGGACTAGCGGGTACACAGATACGCAGTATTTT.

V gene TRBV7-8 combines with J gene TRBJ1-1; no firm D call. Trimming left V 2 bases short and J 1 base short, with 8 bases between. CDR3 size: 14 residues. CDR1 is SGHVS, CDR2 FQNEAQ, per germline. The chain's CDR3 is CASSLNSRNTEAFF. The CDR3 nucleotides read TGTGCCAGCAGCTTAAATTCGAGGAACACTGAAGCTTTCTTT. The full variable domain, with the rest looked up from reference TRBV7-8 and TRBJ1-1, is GAGVSQSPRYKVAKRGQDVALRCDPISGHVSLFWYQQALGQGPEFLTYFQNEAQLDKSGLPSDRFFAERPEGSVSTLKIQRTQQEDSAVYLCASSLNSRNTEAFFGQGTRLTVV.

This clone was counted only a few times. This chain's CDR3 is CASSWDRAPSYEQYF. CDR3 sequence (DNA): TGTGCCAGCAGCTGGGACAGGGCACCCTCCTACGAGCAGTACTTC. This rearrangement joins TRBV5-4 to TRBJ2-7, with TRBD1 identical over 9 bases. The CDR3 contains 15 residues. Per the germline V gene, CDR1 is SGHNT and CDR2 is YYREEE (reference sequence). Germline trimming cut 3 bases from V and 0 bases from J; bases unmatched to any gene: 4.